This entry concerns a single T cell receptor beta chain. Its target antigen remains unknown. It has no much larger one-base neighbor in the sample; base qualities were not kept. This specimen comes from a study of molecular identifiers for immune sequencing clone quantification (dated by TCRdb to the late 2010s). The study in broad terms: For a replicate experiment, RNA from approximately 20,000 or 98,000 naive CD8 T cells was divided into five aliquots, and four of the five aliquots were sequenced. The study was a methods study using CD8 T cells to benchmark molecular-identifier clustering-based TCR repertoire sequencing (MIDCIRS) and TCR RNA copy counting. General conclusions and limits of the study: Even against a background of about a million naive CD8 T cells, spiked-in Jurkat TCR RNA amounting to a single cell's worth was reported to be detectable. Highly expanded clone sizes could be underestimated because identical TCR molecules may share a barcode. In CMV-specific effector cells, over 98% of molecules were held by clones above 20 RNA copies, whereas under 1% of molecules were held by such clones in naive cells. Spiked-in Jurkat TCR RNA (10 copies' worth), which is not part of the donor repertoire, was contained in the naive libraries. About 3.1 recovered TCR RNA copies per cell were obtained by modeling, versus approximately 10 by digital PCR, implying a capture efficiency of about 30%. When barcode sub-clustering was left out, chimeric consensus sequences inflated TCR diversity, with chimeras reaching as high as 47%.

Preparation of the library involved PCR. Instrument on record: Illumina HiSeq 4000. Preparation of bulk TCR libraries followed a previously described approach, with the TCR primers listed in Table S5. Purification of total RNA was performed with the Qiagen AllPrep DNA/RNA kit. Before analysis, reads from multiple sequencing runs of the same library were pooled. Per the authors' processing: Reads were retained only if the reads had an exact TCR constant sequence, and the retained reads were trimmed to 150 nt and grouped according to their 12-nt molecular barcodes. Within each barcode group, reads were sub-clustered at a 15% Levenshtein threshold, and quality-weighted consensus sequences were built per RNA molecule. Non-functional sequences were removed, as were lower-count sequences one edit away from another. Based on a fit of two negative binomial distributions, barcode sub-clusters having less than 20% of the maximum read count were discarded. In-frame beta chains were kept once TCRdb had trimmed the public reads at Q25 with fastp and called clones with MiXCR. Under each unique CDR3 protein, matching rows form one entry showing the most common genes and DNA. TCRdb, not the original authors, processed these V and J calls. This sample lists approximately 550,000 distinct CDR3 sequences; around 21% were detected once. The ten top clones hold 0.84% of the sample.

Libraries of naive CD8 T cells were generated from roughly 21,000 to 960,000 sorted cells, with 10%, 30% or 50% of the purified RNA used. Naive CD8 T cells were FACS-sorted as CD8+CD4-CCR7+CD45RA+ on a BD FACSAria II into RLT Plus buffer. To test detection sensitivity, Jurkat RNA equal to under 13 TCR copies was added to samples of roughly 18,000-1,000,000 naive CD8 T cells. CD8 T cells were enriched with RosetteSep CD8+ T Cell Enrichment Cocktail and Ficoll-Paque, followed by ACK red cell lysis. The CDR3 sequence holds 15 residues, the cysteine and phenylalanine included. Only the CDR3 region is kept as DNA, spanning 45 bases read in frame from base 1. The germline V gene encodes CDR1 DFQATT and CDR2 SNEGSKA (reference sequence). The V end loses 1 base and the J end loses 2 bases, and a stretch of 15 bases separates them.

The TCR comes from a human donor in good health. Some libraries in this study had Jurkat cell RNA spiked in. The sequencing input was naive CD8+ T cells from blood, with Jurkat cell RNA spiked in. The cell subset or site label, as the study defines it: FACS-sorted CD8+CD4-CCR7+CD45RA+ naive T cells. The chain is encoded by TRBV20-1 joined to TRBJ2-7, with the D gene not clear enough to name. The DNA sequence follows: TGCAGTGCTAGAGTAGACTTAAGGTCTCCCTACGAGCAGTACTTC. This is translated as CSARVDLRSPYEQYF.